Included here is one T cell receptor (beta chain) sequence, with context. The record originates from a study of blood T cell repertoires in COVID-19. Study-level background: Collection of acute and convalescent COVID-19 samples took place in the United States, Italy and Spain. T cells, B-cell-depleted T cells, or PBMCs provided the cDNA or gDNA that served as material.

Study processing details: How many nucleated cells were present was estimated from reference gene primer amplification. Method: immunoSEQ multiplex PCR; TCRdb's copy keeps in-frame clones and lacks some. V, J and clone size derive from that table, while D and trimming were established from the DNA sequence. The data contain around 150,000 clones, approximately 88% of them singletons. Trimming stripped 0 bases from V and 9 bases from J, with 15 bases between. CDR1 MNHEY and CDR2 SVGAGI come from the germline V gene. This CDR3 is built from 15 residues. This rearrangement joins TRBV6-5 to TRBJ2-1, with D tentatively TRBD1 (5 bases). This clonotype was sampled from an older woman who had recovered from COVID-19. Sequencing was done on a sample of peripheral blood. The CDR3 DNA is TGTGCCAGCAGTTACTCGGCAGGGATATCGGGTGAGCAGTTCTTC. Translated, it gives CASSYSAGISGEQFF.